A single sample gave rise to the 14 T cell receptor beta chains below, sequenced in a study of cytomegalovirus exposure and HLA in healthy donors. The PCR employed 60 Vbeta primers together with 13 Jbeta primers. This table comes from immunoSEQ multiplex PCR, and its TCRdb copy is limited to in-frame clones, with some not included. Counted here are about 150,000 clones, 79% occurring once; the ten biggest clones make up approximately 8%. Sequencing was performed on PBMCs. The receptors shown here come from a man under 40 in good health and CMV-seropositive.

A few counts support this clone. V usage is TRBV4-1 and J usage is TRBJ2-3; TRBD1 aligns across 7 bases. The J segment lost 3 bases and the V segment lost 4 bases, leaving 19 bases of the junction unmatched. This CDR3 has 19 amino acids. Germline lookup yields CDR1 MGHRA and CDR2 YSYEKL. The CDR3 spells CASSLLREGGTGDTDTQYF. In nucleotides, the CDR3 is TGCGCCAGCAGCCTCCTAAGGGAAGGGGGCACAGGGGATACAGATACGCAGTATTTT.

Here the CDR3 reads CASIFGGDTDTQYF. CDR3 DNA sequence: TGTGCCAGCATCTTCGGGGGAGACACAGATACGCAGTATTTT. The chain couples TRBV25-1 to TRBJ2-3; TRBD2 might be the D (6 bases). Looked up from germline, CDR1 is MGHDK and CDR2 is SYGVNS. Trimming took off 7 bases at V and 2 bases at J, with 13 bases between the two ends. There are 14 residues in the CDR3.

The V and J genes are TRBV19 and TRBJ2-1; D is possibly TRBD2 (6 bases). The CDR3 sequence is 14 residues long. Germline assignment: CDR1 LNHDA and CDR2 SQIVND (reference sequence). V shed 7 bases and J shed 6 bases, with 16 bases lying between them. In DNA, the CDR3 is TGTGCCAGTACCCGGGCTAGCGAGTCCAATGAGCAGTTCTTC. Translating gives CASTRASESNEQFF.

V and J are TRBV6-5 and TRBJ1-2; no definite D call. The CDR3 is 14 residues long. The germline gives CDR1 MNHEY, CDR2 SVGAGI. Between the trimmed V and J ends, which lost 7 bases and 4 bases, there was a span of 16 bases. The CDR3 loop reads CASIATRGFYGYTF. The CDR3, as DNA: TGTGCCAGCATCGCTACCCGGGGTTTCTATGGCTACACCTTC.

The chain has TRBV2 and TRBJ1-2; D possibly corresponds to TRBD1 (5 bases). Trimming shortened V by 6 bases and J by 7 bases, and 12 bases separated the two germline ends. The CDR3 loop spans 12 amino acids. Germline assignment: CDR1 SNHLY and CDR2 FYNNEI. CDR3 sequence (DNA): TGTGCCAGCAGAACAGGTCAATCTGGCTACACCTTC. Its translation: CASRTGQSGYTF. Combining the CDR3 with reference TRBV2 and TRBJ1-2 gives the whole variable domain EPEVTQTPSHQVTQMGQEVILRCVPISNHLYFYWYRQILGQKVEFLVSFYNNEISEKSEIFDDQFSVERPDGSNFTLKIRSTKLEDSAMYFCASRTGQSGYTFGSGTRLTVV.

This clone was detected a few times. This chain uses TRBV5-4 with TRBJ2-6; 7 nucleotides agree with TRBD1. CDR1 SGHNT and CDR2 YYREEE come from the germline V gene (reference sequence). With 4 bases clipped from V and 1 base from J, the junction kept 11 bases outside the gene matches. This CDR3 has 18 amino acids. The CDR3 loop reads CASSMTGTSSSGANVLTF. The CDR3 nucleotides read TGTGCCAGCAGCATGACAGGGACGTCCTCGTCTGGGGCCAACGTCCTGACTTTC.

This chain connects TRBV5-1 to TRBJ2-2; no definite D call. V was trimmed by 3 bases and J by 0 bases, leaving 12 bases between them. CDR1 is SGHRS and CDR2 is YFSETQ in the germline V gene. The CDR3 is 16 amino acids. The CDR3 DNA follows: TGCGCCAGCAGCTCGGAGCCGCCGACGAACACCGGGGAGCTGTTTTTT. Translating gives CASSSEPPTNTGELFF.

The V gene is TRBV5-6, the J gene TRBJ2-3, with 7 bases matching TRBD2. V lost 3 bases, J lost 0 bases, and 4 bases stayed unmatched. Germline CDR1 and CDR2: SGHDT and YYEEEE. The CDR3 runs to 15 residues. The CDR3 DNA follows: TGTGCCAGCAGCTCTGGCGGGAGAAGCACAGATACGCAGTATTTT. Translated: CASSSGGRSTDTQYF.

CDR3 sequence: CASRFKEGVAYNEQFF. CDR3 in DNA: TGTGCCAGCAGATTTAAAGAGGGGGTGGCTTACAATGAGCAGTTCTTC. The gene calls are TRBV7-9 and TRBJ2-1; D is possibly TRBD1 (6 bases). Per the germline V gene, CDR1 is SEHNR and CDR2 is FQNEAQ (reference sequence). The ends were cut back, 6 bases at V and 4 bases at J, with 19 bases in the middle. The CDR3 runs 16 residues.

This chain joins TRBV12-5 and TRBJ2-2; D may be TRBD1 (6 bases). Germline V gene sequence: CDR1 LGHNT, CDR2 FRNRAP. With 0 bases removed from V and 7 bases from J, the gap between germline ends came to 9 bases. This CDR3 contains 14 residues. For the CDR3, the DNA is TGTGCTAGTGGTTTGGTACTAGGGGGCGGGGAGCTGTTTTTT. Amino acids: CASGLVLGGGELFF.

The rearrangement uses TRBV6-6 and TRBJ1-6; 7 positions agree with TRBD1. Trimming at V came to 7 bases and at J to 8 bases, leaving 5 bases not matched to a gene. The CDR3 is made up of 13 amino acids. CDR1 and CDR2 (germline): MNHNY, SVGAGI (reference sequence). The DNA for the CDR3 is TGTGCCAGCAAGAGGGGGCGCGATTCACCCCTCCACTTT. Its protein is CASKRGRDSPLHF.

V is TRBV28 and J is TRBJ2-7; D is undetermined. Germline V gives CDR1 MDHEN, CDR2 SYDVKM. The V gene lost 7 bases and the J gene lost 2 bases, with 6 bases spanning the gap. The CDR3 has 11 amino acids. DNA of the CDR3: TGTGCCAGCAAGGAGACCTACGAGCAGTACTTC. Translated: CASKETYEQYF.

This clone was seen only once. The gene calls are TRBV30 and TRBJ1-1, with D maybe TRBD1 (5 bases). Trimming took 4 bases from V and 0 from J, leaving 15 bases between them. This CDR3 comprises 15 residues. The germline V gene has CDR1 GTSNPN and CDR2 SVGIG (reference sequence). In DNA form, the CDR3 reads TGTGCCTGGACCAGACAGCAAGCCATGAACACTGAAGCTTTCTTT. Its translation: CAWTRQQAMNTEAFF.

In its sample, this clone was seen a few times. The J gene is TRBJ2-5, the V gene TRBV2, with D possibly being TRBD1 (5 bases). The germline gives CDR1 SNHLY, CDR2 FYNNEI. Trimming removed 4 bases from V and 1 base from J, with 7 bases in between. This CDR3 region has 13 residues. The CDR3 nucleotides are TGTGCCAGCAGTGTCGACAGCCAAGAGACCCAGTACTTC. This encodes CASSVDSQETQYF.